A selection of T cell receptor beta chains follows, all from one sample in a study of T cell repertoires in cytomegalovirus infection. Their antigen targets remain unknown. From the reads, TCRdb called clonotypes with MiXCR, one entry per CDR3 protein. The table has about 920,000 distinct CDR3 sequences, around 30% seen once. The source material was cultured CD8+ T cells from PBMCs, sampled from culture after CMV antigen stimulation. These receptors all come from a human donor in good health (CMV status not recorded). Some clones in this sample may be carry-over from other donors' samples. Both conserved end residues are part of each CDR3. The D gene is left open where the match is weak. Clone size is given for some rows only: seen once, a few or many times, or a class if the clone is expanded.

v_call: TRBV7-3; clone_size: -; cdr3_length: 12; j_call: TRBJ2-2; d_call: -; cdr3_nt: TGTGCCAGCAGCGAATTTGGGGATGAGCTGTTTTTT; cdr3_aa: CASSEFGDELFF
v_call: TRBV7-8; clone_size: many; cdr3_length: 16; j_call: TRBJ1-1; d_call: -; cdr3_nt: TGTGCCAGCAGCCCCGGCGGCGTCAGGCCTAACACTGAAGCTTTCTTT; cdr3_aa: CASSPGGVRPNTEAFF
v_call: TRBV7-9; clone_size: few; cdr3_length: 12; j_call: TRBJ2-7; d_call: -; cdr3_nt: TGTGCCAGCAGCCGCTCGGGATACGAGCAGTACTTC; cdr3_aa: CASSRSGYEQYF
v_call: TRBV7-2; clone_size: -; cdr3_length: 14; j_call: TRBJ1-3; d_call: -; cdr3_nt: TGTGCCAGCAGCGAGCCCAGCTCTGGAAACACCATATATTTT; cdr3_aa: CASSEPSSGNTIYF
v_call: TRBV20-1; clone_size: -; cdr3_length: 13; j_call: TRBJ1-6; d_call: -; cdr3_nt: TGCAGTGCTAGAAAACAGCGGGGTTCACCCCTCCACTTT; cdr3_aa: CSARKQRGSPLHF
v_call: TRBV11-3; clone_size: -; cdr3_length: 14; j_call: TRBJ2-1; d_call: -; cdr3_nt: TGTGCCAGCAGCCCTAGAGGGGGGCACAATGAGCAGTTCTTC; cdr3_aa: CASSPRGGHNEQFF
v_call: TRBV6-5; clone_size: few; cdr3_length: 14; j_call: TRBJ1-2; d_call: -; cdr3_nt: TGTGCCAGCAGCTACGTCGGAGTGAACTATGGCTACACCTTC; cdr3_aa: CASSYVGVNYGYTF
v_call: TRBV11-1; clone_size: -; cdr3_length: 18; j_call: TRBJ2-1; d_call: -; cdr3_nt: TGTGCCAGCAGCCCCGGCCCCCTGGCCGAAGGAAGAAGGGATGAGCAGTTCTTC; cdr3_aa: CASSPGPLAEGRRDEQFF
v_call: TRBV6-6; clone_size: -; cdr3_length: 14; j_call: TRBJ1-1; d_call: -; cdr3_nt: TGTGCCAGCAGTTACTCGTACGAGCGCACTGAAGCTTTCTTT; cdr3_aa: CASSYSYERTEAFF
v_call: TRBV24-1; clone_size: -; cdr3_length: 11; j_call: TRBJ2-2; d_call: -; cdr3_nt: TGTGCCACCTCGGTCTCCGGGGAGCTGTTTTTT; cdr3_aa: CATSVSGELFF
v_call: TRBV9; clone_size: -; cdr3_length: 14; j_call: TRBJ1-1; d_call: -; cdr3_nt: TGTGCCAGCAGCCTCAGGGTATCGAACACTGAAGCTTTCTTT; cdr3_aa: CASSLRVSNTEAFF
v_call: TRBV4-1; clone_size: few; cdr3_length: 15; j_call: TRBJ2-1; d_call: -; cdr3_nt: TGCGCAAGCGGTAGTTGGCCAGGGAATAGCAATGAGCAGTTCTTC; cdr3_aa: CASGSWPGNSNEQFF
v_call: TRBV6-1; clone_size: -; cdr3_length: 13; j_call: TRBJ2-7; d_call: -; cdr3_nt: TGTGCCAGCAGTGAAAGGGAGGCCTACGAGCAGTACTTC; cdr3_aa: CASSEREAYEQYF
v_call: TRBV5-4; clone_size: few; cdr3_length: 14; j_call: TRBJ1-6; d_call: TRBD1; cdr3_nt: TGTGCCAGCAGTCGGACAGGGGAGGGGTCACCCCTCCACTTT; cdr3_aa: CASSRTGEGSPLHF
v_call: TRBV9; clone_size: -; cdr3_length: 13; j_call: TRBJ1-3; d_call: -; cdr3_nt: TGTGCCAGCAGCGCCTTTACAGGAAACACCATATATTTT; cdr3_aa: CASSAFTGNTIYF
v_call: TRBV18; clone_size: -; cdr3_length: 17; j_call: TRBJ1-4; d_call: TRBD1; cdr3_nt: TGTGCCAGCTCTGGGACAGGACGGGACCGTATGGATGAAAAACTGTTTTTT; cdr3_aa: CASSGTGRDRMDEKLFF
v_call: TRBV6-5; clone_size: -; cdr3_length: 15; j_call: TRBJ1-2; d_call: -; cdr3_nt: TGTGCCAGCAGTTACGAGAGAAATGGAAACTATGGCTACACCTTC; cdr3_aa: CASSYERNGNYGYTF
v_call: TRBV6-5; clone_size: -; cdr3_length: 18; j_call: TRBJ2-1; d_call: -; cdr3_nt: TGTGCCAGCAGTTACTCGATTGGGGACCCTCCCTCCTACAATGAGCAGTTCTTC; cdr3_aa: CASSYSIGDPPSYNEQFF
v_call: TRBV7-6; clone_size: -; cdr3_length: 16; j_call: TRBJ2-7; d_call: -; cdr3_nt: TGTGCCAGCAGCCCCGAACCCGGGCCCCCTACCTACGAGCAGTACTTC; cdr3_aa: CASSPEPGPPTYEQYF
v_call: TRBV12-3/TRBV12-4; clone_size: -; cdr3_length: 17; j_call: TRBJ1-1; d_call: TRBD1; cdr3_nt: TGTGCCAGCAGCTCAGACAGGGCAAGCTTGGGGAACACTGAAGCTTTCTTT; cdr3_aa: CASSSDRASLGNTEAFF
v_call: TRBV11-3; clone_size: -; cdr3_length: 15; j_call: TRBJ2-7; d_call: -; cdr3_nt: TGTGCCAGCAGCTTAGAGGCTAGCGTGGGGTTGGAGCAGTACTTC; cdr3_aa: CASSLEASVGLEQYF
v_call: TRBV7-6; clone_size: many; cdr3_length: 17; j_call: TRBJ2-1; d_call: TRBD2; cdr3_nt: TGTGCCAGCAGCTTAGGTACTAGCGGTTCCGTCTACAATGAGCAGTTCTTC; cdr3_aa: CASSLGTSGSVYNEQFF
v_call: TRBV5-5; clone_size: -; cdr3_length: 15; j_call: TRBJ1-2; d_call: -; cdr3_nt: TGTGCCAGCAGCGGGGTCCTGGCGCCAGTATATGGCTACACCTTC; cdr3_aa: CASSGVLAPVYGYTF
v_call: TRBV5-1; clone_size: many; cdr3_length: 16; j_call: TRBJ1-1; d_call: -; cdr3_nt: TGCGCCAGCAGCGCGTCCGCAGTGCTCAGGGCCACTGAAGCTTTCTTT; cdr3_aa: CASSASAVLRATEAFF
v_call: TRBV11-3; clone_size: -; cdr3_length: 13; j_call: TRBJ2-5; d_call: -; cdr3_nt: TGTGCCAGCAGCTTAGGAGACTGGAAGACCCAGTACTTC; cdr3_aa: CASSLGDWKTQYF
v_call: TRBV6-1; clone_size: few; cdr3_length: 17; j_call: TRBJ1-1; d_call: TRBD1; cdr3_nt: TGTGCCACCTCTCCCGAGGGGACAGGGCCAGCCAACACTGAAGCTTTCTTT; cdr3_aa: CATSPEGTGPANTEAFF
v_call: TRBV25-1; clone_size: -; cdr3_length: 16; j_call: TRBJ1-6; d_call: -; cdr3_nt: TGTGTCAGCAGTGAATACAGGGTGGGCCTCAATTCACCCCTCCACTTT; cdr3_aa: CVSSEYRVGLNSPLHF
v_call: TRBV7-9; clone_size: few; cdr3_length: 15; j_call: TRBJ1-1; d_call: -; cdr3_nt: TGTGCCAGCAGCTTAGGCCACCTGTACAACACTGAAGCTTTCTTT; cdr3_aa: CASSLGHLYNTEAFF
v_call: TRBV6-5; clone_size: -; cdr3_length: 14; j_call: TRBJ1-2; d_call: -; cdr3_nt: TGTGCCAGCAGTCCCCCCGGGGCCTACTATGGCTACACCTTC; cdr3_aa: CASSPPGAYYGYTF
v_call: TRBV2; clone_size: -; cdr3_length: 13; j_call: TRBJ1-2; d_call: -; cdr3_nt: TGTGCCAGCAGTGGGGGAGGGGAGTTCGGCTACACCTTC; cdr3_aa: CASSGGGEFGYTF
v_call: TRBV15; clone_size: -; cdr3_length: 16; j_call: TRBJ2-1; d_call: -; cdr3_nt: TGTGCCACCAGCGCGGTCGTGAGGGCTTCGTACAATGAGCAGTTCTTC; cdr3_aa: CATSAVVRASYNEQFF
v_call: TRBV28; clone_size: -; cdr3_length: 14; j_call: TRBJ2-5; d_call: -; cdr3_nt: TGTGCCAGCAGTTTAGTGGGGGGCTGGGAGACCCAGTACTTC; cdr3_aa: CASSLVGGWETQYF
v_call: TRBV4-3; clone_size: few; cdr3_length: 17; j_call: TRBJ2-3; d_call: -; cdr3_nt: TGCGCCAGCAGCCAAGGGGTCGGGGACCGGCTCACAGATACGCAGTATTTT; cdr3_aa: CASSQGVGDRLTDTQYF
v_call: TRBV12-3/TRBV12-4; clone_size: -; cdr3_length: 14; j_call: TRBJ1-2; d_call: -; cdr3_nt: TGTGCCAGCAGCCTGGGACCCGTCTTCTATGGCTACACCTTC; cdr3_aa: CASSLGPVFYGYTF
v_call: TRBV27; clone_size: -; cdr3_length: 16; j_call: TRBJ1-5; d_call: TRBD1; cdr3_nt: TGTGCCAGCAGTGCGGACACAGGGGGCTGGAATCAGCCCCAGCATTTT; cdr3_aa: CASSADTGGWNQPQHF
v_call: TRBV12-3/TRBV12-4; clone_size: -; cdr3_length: 12; j_call: TRBJ1-6; d_call: -; cdr3_nt: TGTGCCAGCAGGGGAGGGGCGGGCCAGCTCCACTTT; cdr3_aa: CASRGGAGQLHF
v_call: TRBV19; clone_size: -; cdr3_length: 11; j_call: TRBJ1-1; d_call: -; cdr3_nt: TGTGCCACAGAGGCGGGGACTGAAGCTTTCTTT; cdr3_aa: CATEAGTEAFF
v_call: TRBV12-3/TRBV12-4; clone_size: -; cdr3_length: 15; j_call: TRBJ2-1; d_call: -; cdr3_nt: TGTGCCAGCAGTGGGGACACTAGTCCGGGTAATGAGCAGTTCTTC; cdr3_aa: CASSGDTSPGNEQFF
v_call: TRBV7-9; clone_size: many; cdr3_length: 13; j_call: TRBJ2-3; d_call: -; cdr3_nt: TGTGCCAGCAGCTCACCCGGCGAAGATACGCAGTATTTT; cdr3_aa: CASSSPGEDTQYF
v_call: TRBV27; clone_size: -; cdr3_length: 15; j_call: TRBJ1-4; d_call: -; cdr3_nt: TGTGCCAGCAGTTTTGGGGGAATGGCATATGAAAAACTGTTTTTT; cdr3_aa: CASSFGGMAYEKLFF
v_call: TRBV6-2/TRBV6-3; clone_size: -; cdr3_length: 13; j_call: TRBJ2-1; d_call: TRBD2; cdr3_nt: TGTGCCAGCAGTCTTACTAGCGTCAATGAGCAGTTCTTC; cdr3_aa: CASSLTSVNEQFF
v_call: TRBV20-1; clone_size: many; cdr3_length: 17; j_call: TRBJ2-3; d_call: -; cdr3_nt: TGCAGTGCTATAACCTTTAGCGGACCCCCTAGCACAGATACGCAGTATTTT; cdr3_aa: CSAITFSGPPSTDTQYF
v_call: TRBV5-4; clone_size: few; cdr3_length: 13; j_call: TRBJ1-6; d_call: -; cdr3_nt: TGTGCCAGCAGCCGGGATTTGGACAGACCCCTCCACTTT; cdr3_aa: CASSRDLDRPLHF
v_call: TRBV27; clone_size: few; cdr3_length: 11; j_call: TRBJ1-1; d_call: -; cdr3_nt: TGTGCCAGTTACTTCTTCACTGAAGCTTTCTTT; cdr3_aa: CASYFFTEAFF
v_call: TRBV27; clone_size: few; cdr3_length: 13; j_call: TRBJ1-4; d_call: TRBD1; cdr3_nt: TGTGCCAGCACAGGGGGGTGGAATGAAAAACTGTTTTTT; cdr3_aa: CASTGGWNEKLFF
v_call: TRBV3-1; clone_size: -; cdr3_length: 17; j_call: TRBJ2-3; d_call: TRBD1; cdr3_nt: TGTGCCAGCAGCCCCCCTACAGGGGGCCGTAACACAGATACGCAGTATTTT; cdr3_aa: CASSPPTGGRNTDTQYF
v_call: TRBV7-9; clone_size: -; cdr3_length: 12; j_call: TRBJ1-1; d_call: -; cdr3_nt: TGTGCCAGCAGGCCCCCGAACAGTGAAGCTTTCTTT; cdr3_aa: CASRPPNSEAFF
v_call: TRBV5-1; clone_size: -; cdr3_length: 18; j_call: TRBJ2-6; d_call: -; cdr3_nt: TGCGCCAGCAGCAATGGCTACTCCGGGGGCGGTGGGGCCAACGTCCTGACTTTC; cdr3_aa: CASSNGYSGGGGANVLTF
v_call: TRBV5-6; clone_size: -; cdr3_length: 14; j_call: TRBJ1-6; d_call: -; cdr3_nt: TGTGCGAGCTTACGGGGAGGACATAATTCACCCCTCCACTTT; cdr3_aa: CASLRGGHNSPLHF
v_call: TRBV5-4; clone_size: -; cdr3_length: 15; j_call: TRBJ2-2; d_call: TRBD1; cdr3_nt: TGTGCCAGCAGCCTGGGACAGGTGAACACCGGGGAGCTGTTTTTT; cdr3_aa: CASSLGQVNTGELFF
v_call: TRBV29-1; clone_size: few; cdr3_length: 13; j_call: TRBJ2-5; d_call: TRBD1; cdr3_nt: TGCAGCGTCGAGACAGGGGACCAAGAGACCCAGTACTTC; cdr3_aa: CSVETGDQETQYF
v_call: TRBV7-3; clone_size: -; cdr3_length: 11; j_call: TRBJ2-5; d_call: -; cdr3_nt: TGTGCCAGCGACCATCAAGAGACCCAGTACTTC; cdr3_aa: CASDHQETQYF